This TCR beta chain was documented in a study of graft-versus-host responses after intestinal transplantation (dated by TCRdb to the early 2020s). Turning to the overall study: The transplants that recipients got were multivisceral, liver-intestinal, or isolated intestinal. Anti-thymocyte globulin induction was given to all recipients, followed by maintenance tacrolimus and steroids for around three years. After intestinal transplantation, graft-versus-host and host-versus-graft alloreactive T cell clones in the graft, circulation and bone marrow were tracked using bulk TCR-beta CDR3 sequencing. Alloreactive clones were identified by sequencing pre-transplant mixed lymphocyte reaction products and comparing them with unstimulated pre-transplant donor and recipient T cells. A cohort of 24 intestinal transplant recipients, including one retransplant, was enrolled, and 3 patients lacking pretransplant specimens were excluded. Donor T cell macrochimerism was defined as a peak of at least 4% donor T cells among recipient peripheral blood mononuclear cells. Samples from a few later patients were sequenced in-house on an Illumina MiSeq with MiXCR processing rather than by the commercial service. Beyond this particular receptor, the publication reports: The conclusions were limited by the relatively low number and heterogeneity of the intestinal transplant patients. Peak levels of circulating GvH clones were associated with declines in HvG clones early after transplant. GvH clones were found in recipient bone marrow, and some of the GvH clones appeared earlier in ileal mucosa or blood, which is consistent with an intestinal mucosal origin. High GvH to HvG T cell clonal ratios were observed in the allografts of patients with donor T cell macrochimerism.

V has 0 bases trimmed and J has 0 bases trimmed; junction bases matching no gene number 2. Its CDR3 holds 16 amino acids, cysteine through phenylalanine. The entry retains the CDR3 DNA only, 48 bases that are in frame from base 1. For CDR1 and CDR2, the germline V gene lists MRHNA and SNTAGT. In the case of this clone: This receptor's antigen is unknown. No quality values exist for individual bases; no much larger clone is one base distant.

Read against the paper, the sample's time point label means: cells obtained before transplantation from donor or recipient. CD3+CD4+ and CD3+CD8+ populations were FACS-sorted from unstimulated pre-transplant donor and recipient cells taken from spleen or lymph nodes. Preparation of the library involved the immunoSEQ multiplex PCR assay. For most patients, genomic DNA was isolated using the Qiagen DNeasy Blood and Tissue Kit and was shipped frozen to Adaptive Biotechnologies for TCR sequencing. For most patients, genomic DNA was subjected to high-throughput TCR-beta CDR3 sequencing by Adaptive Biotechnologies. The published analysis was carried out like this. TCR sequencing data for around 19 patients were retrieved from Adaptive's ImmunoSEQ software; a few other patients were processed with MiXCR and VDJtools. CD4 versus CD8 sorting errors were corrected by removing sequences found in both subsets at a frequency ratio below 5:1. CDR3 nucleotide sequences shared between donor and recipient were removed because their origin could not be assigned. At least 2-fold expansion over unstimulated cells and a minimum CFSE-low frequency of 0.002% (template counts) or 0.001% (read counts) were required for clones to be classified as alloreactive. A clone was considered mappable if detected in the sequenced pre-transplant spleen, lymph node, or MLR CFSE-low populations of the donor or recipient. Cumulative frequency of alloreactive clones was calculated as a percentage of all sequences weighted by copy number. Entries here come from immuneACCESS through TCRdb and include only in-frame sequences with V and J called. Some clones fail to appear in such tables; in the studies checked, an unresolved V gene covers under half of the shortfall, and the cause of the remainder is unknown. The V and J calls and clone size come from that table; D and trimming were worked out from the DNA. This sample holds just under 85,000 clones; approximately 90% were observed only once. Clones ranked in the top ten supply 7.6% of the sample.

The TCR was taken from a human donor who was the organ donor for an intestinal transplant. The sequence links TRBV6-4 to TRBJ2-3, with 8 bases matching TRBD2. Sample: unstimulated CD8+ T cells sorted from spleen or lymph node cells, taken before transplant. This receptor has the CDR3 CASSDSPGGSTDTQYF. The sequenced DNA is TGTGCCAGCAGTGACTCGCCGGGGGGGAGCACAGATACGCAGTATTTT.